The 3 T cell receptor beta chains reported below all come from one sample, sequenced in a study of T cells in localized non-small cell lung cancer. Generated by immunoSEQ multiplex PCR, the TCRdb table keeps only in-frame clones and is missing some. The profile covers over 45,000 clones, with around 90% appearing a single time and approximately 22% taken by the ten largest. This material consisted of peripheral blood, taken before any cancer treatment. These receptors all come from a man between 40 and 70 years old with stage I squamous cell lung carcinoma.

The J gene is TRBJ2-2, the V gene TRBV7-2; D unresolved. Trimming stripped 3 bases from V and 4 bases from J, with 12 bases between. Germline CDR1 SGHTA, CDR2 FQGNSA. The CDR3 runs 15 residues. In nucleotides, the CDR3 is TGTGCCAGCAGCTTCGTCGGCTTAGCCACCGGGGAGCTGTTTTTT. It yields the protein CASSFVGLATGELFF.

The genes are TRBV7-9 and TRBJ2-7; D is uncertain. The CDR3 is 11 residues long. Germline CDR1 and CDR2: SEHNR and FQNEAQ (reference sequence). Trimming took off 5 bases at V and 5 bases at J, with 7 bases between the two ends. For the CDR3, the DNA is TGTGCCAGCAGCCCGACGAACGAGCAGTACTTC. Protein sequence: CASSPTNEQYF. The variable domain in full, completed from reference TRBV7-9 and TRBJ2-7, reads DTGVSQNPRHKITKRGQNVTFRCDPISEHNRLYWYRQTLGQGPEFLTYFQNEAQLEKSRLLSDRFSAERPKGSFSTLEIQRTEQGDSAMYLCASSPTNEQYFGPGTRLTVT.

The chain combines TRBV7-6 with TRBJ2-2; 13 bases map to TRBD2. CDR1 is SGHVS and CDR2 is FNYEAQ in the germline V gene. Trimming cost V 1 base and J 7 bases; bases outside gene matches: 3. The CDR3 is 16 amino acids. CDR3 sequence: CASSLGTSGSGGELFF. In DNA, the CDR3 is TGTGCCAGCAGCTTAGGGACTAGCGGGAGTGGCGGGGAGCTGTTTTTT. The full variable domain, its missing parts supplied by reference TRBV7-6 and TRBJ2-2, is GAGVSQSPRYKVTKRGQDVALRCDPISGHVSLYWYRQALGQGPEFLTYFNYEAQQDKSGLPNDRFSAERPEGSISTLTIQRTEQRDSAMYRCASSLGTSGSGGELFFGEGSRLTVL.